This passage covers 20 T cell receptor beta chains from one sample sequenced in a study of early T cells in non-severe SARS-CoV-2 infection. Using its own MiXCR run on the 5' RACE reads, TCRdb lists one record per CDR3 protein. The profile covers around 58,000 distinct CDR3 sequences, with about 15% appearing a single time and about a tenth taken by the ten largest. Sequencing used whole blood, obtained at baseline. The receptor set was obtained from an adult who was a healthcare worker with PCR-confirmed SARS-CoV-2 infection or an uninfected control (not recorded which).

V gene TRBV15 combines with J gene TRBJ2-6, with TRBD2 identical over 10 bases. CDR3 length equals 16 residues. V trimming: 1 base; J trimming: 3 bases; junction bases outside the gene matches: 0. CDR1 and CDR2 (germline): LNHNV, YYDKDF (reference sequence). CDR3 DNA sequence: TGTGCCACCAGCAGAGTAGCGGGAGGTGGGGCCAACGTCCTGACTTTC. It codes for CATSRVAGGGANVLTF.

The CDR3 loop is CATHRGDSYEQYF. The CDR3 coding sequence is TGTGCCACCCATCGGGGGGACTCCTACGAGCAGTACTTC. This chain connects TRBV28 to TRBJ2-7; 7 bases are a match to TRBD2. CDR3 length equals 13 residues. Per germline, CDR1 MDHEN and CDR2 SYDVKM. V lost 10 bases to trimming and J lost 0 bases; unmatched junction nucleotides: 6. Full variable domain (outside the CDR3, taken from reference TRBV28 and TRBJ2-7): DVKVTQSSRYLVKRTGEKVFLECVQDMDHENMFWYRQDPGLGLRLIYFSYDVKMKEKGDIPEGYSVSREKKERFSLILESASTNQTSMYLCATHRGDSYEQYFGPGTRLTVT.

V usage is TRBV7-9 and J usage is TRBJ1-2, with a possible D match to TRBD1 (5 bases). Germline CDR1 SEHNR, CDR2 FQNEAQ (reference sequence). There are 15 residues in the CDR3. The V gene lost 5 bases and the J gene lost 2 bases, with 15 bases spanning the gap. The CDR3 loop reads CASSRSGGDNYGYTF. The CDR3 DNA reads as TGTGCCAGCAGCCGCTCAGGAGGGGACAACTATGGCTACACCTTC.

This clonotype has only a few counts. Here the CDR3 reads CASSILPTGNSYEQYF. DNA of the CDR3: TGTGCCAGCAGCATACTGCCGACAGGAAACTCCTACGAGCAGTACTTC. The chain joins TRBV13 to TRBJ2-7; a weak D match, TRBD1 (6 bases). The V end was cut by 5 bases, the J end by 0 bases, with 17 bases between. Germline CDR1 reads PRHDT; CDR2 reads FYEKMQ (reference sequence). CDR3 size: 16 residues. Drawing the rest from reference TRBV13 and TRBJ2-7, the complete variable domain is AAGVIQSPRHLIKEKRETATLKCYPIPRHDTVYWYQQGPGQDPQFLISFYEKMQSDKGSIPDRFSAQQFSDYHSELNMSSLELGDSALYFCASSILPTGNSYEQYFGPGTRLTVT.

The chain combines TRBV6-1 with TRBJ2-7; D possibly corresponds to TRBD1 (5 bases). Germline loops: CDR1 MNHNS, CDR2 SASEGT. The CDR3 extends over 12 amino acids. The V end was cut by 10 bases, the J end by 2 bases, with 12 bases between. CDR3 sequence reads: CATSDTAYEQYF. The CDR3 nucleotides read TGTGCCACCTCGGACACCGCCTACGAGCAGTACTTC.

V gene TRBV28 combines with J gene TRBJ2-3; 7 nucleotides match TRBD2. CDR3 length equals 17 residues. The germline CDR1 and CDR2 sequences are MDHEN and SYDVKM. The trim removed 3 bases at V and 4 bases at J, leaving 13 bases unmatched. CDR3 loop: CASSFLRSSGDADTQYF. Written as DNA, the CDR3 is TGTGCCAGCAGTTTCCTCCGTTCGAGCGGGGACGCAGATACGCAGTATTTT.

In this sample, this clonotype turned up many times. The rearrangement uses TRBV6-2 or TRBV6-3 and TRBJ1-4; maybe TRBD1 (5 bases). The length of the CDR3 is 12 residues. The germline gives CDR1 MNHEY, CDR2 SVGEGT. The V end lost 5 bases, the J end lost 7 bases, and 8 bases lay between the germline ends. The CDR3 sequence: CASSRQGEKLFF. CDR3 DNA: TGTGCCAGCAGTCGTCAGGGTGAAAAACTGTTTTTT.

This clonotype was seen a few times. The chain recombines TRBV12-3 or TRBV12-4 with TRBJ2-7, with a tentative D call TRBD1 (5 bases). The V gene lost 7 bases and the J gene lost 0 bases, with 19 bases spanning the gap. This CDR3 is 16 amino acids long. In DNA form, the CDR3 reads TGTGCCAGCACTTCATTGTTTGGCAGGGACTCCTACGAGCAGTACTTC. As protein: CASTSLFGRDSYEQYF.

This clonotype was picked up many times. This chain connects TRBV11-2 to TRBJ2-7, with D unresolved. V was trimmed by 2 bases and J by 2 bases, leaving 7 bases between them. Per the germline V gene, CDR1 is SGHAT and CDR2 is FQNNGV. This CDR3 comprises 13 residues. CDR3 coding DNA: TGTGCCAGCAGCTTACAGACCGCCTACGAGCAGTACTTC. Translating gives CASSLQTAYEQYF.

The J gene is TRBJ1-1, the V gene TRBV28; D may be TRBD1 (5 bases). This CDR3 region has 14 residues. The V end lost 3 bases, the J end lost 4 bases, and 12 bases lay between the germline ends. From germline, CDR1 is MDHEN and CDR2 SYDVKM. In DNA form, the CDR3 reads TGTGCCAGCAGTTTTGGGGGTATTGTCACTGAAGCTTTCTTT. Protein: CASSFGGIVTEAFF. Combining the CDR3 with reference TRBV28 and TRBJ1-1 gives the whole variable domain DVKVTQSSRYLVKRTGEKVFLECVQDMDHENMFWYRQDPGLGLRLIYFSYDVKMKEKGDIPEGYSVSREKKERFSLILESASTNQTSMYLCASSFGGIVTEAFFGQGTRLTVV.

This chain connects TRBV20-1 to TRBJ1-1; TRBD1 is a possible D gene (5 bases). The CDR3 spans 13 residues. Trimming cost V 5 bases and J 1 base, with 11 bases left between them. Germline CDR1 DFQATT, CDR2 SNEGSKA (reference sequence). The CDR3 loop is CSAAGLTNTEAFF. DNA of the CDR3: TGCAGTGCTGCGGGACTGACGAACACTGAAGCTTTCTTT.

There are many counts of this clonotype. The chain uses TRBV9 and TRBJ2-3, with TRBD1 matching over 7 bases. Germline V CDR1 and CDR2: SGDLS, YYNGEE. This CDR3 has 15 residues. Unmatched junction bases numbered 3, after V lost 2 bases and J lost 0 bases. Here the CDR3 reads CASSVGTVSTDTQYF. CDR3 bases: TGTGCCAGCAGCGTCGGGACAGTTAGCACAGATACGCAGTATTTT. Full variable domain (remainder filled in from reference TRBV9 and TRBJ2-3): DSGVTQTPKHLITATGQRVTLRCSPRSGDLSVYWYQQSLDQGLQFLIQYYNGEERAKGNILERFSAQQFPDLHSELNLSSLELGDSALYFCASSVGTVSTDTQYFGPGTRLTVL.

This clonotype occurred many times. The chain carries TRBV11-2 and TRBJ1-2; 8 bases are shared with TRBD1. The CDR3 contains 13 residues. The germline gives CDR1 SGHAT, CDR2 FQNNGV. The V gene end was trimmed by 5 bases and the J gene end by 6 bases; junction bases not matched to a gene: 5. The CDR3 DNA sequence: TGTGCCAGCAGCAGGACAGGGATCGATGGCTACACCTTC. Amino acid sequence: CASSRTGIDGYTF.

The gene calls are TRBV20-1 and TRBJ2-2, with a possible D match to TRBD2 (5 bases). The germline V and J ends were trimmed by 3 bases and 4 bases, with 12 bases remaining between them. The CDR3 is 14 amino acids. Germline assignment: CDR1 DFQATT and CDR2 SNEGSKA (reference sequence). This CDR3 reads CSASWKGSTGELFF. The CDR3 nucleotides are TGCAGTGCTAGTTGGAAAGGGAGCACCGGGGAGCTGTTTTTT.

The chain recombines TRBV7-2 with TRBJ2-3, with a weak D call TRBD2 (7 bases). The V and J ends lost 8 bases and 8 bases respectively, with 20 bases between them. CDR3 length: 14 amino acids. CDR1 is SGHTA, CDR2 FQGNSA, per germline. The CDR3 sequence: CASSEGGADVTQYF. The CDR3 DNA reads TGTGCCAGCTCCGAGGGGGGGGCGGACGTTACGCAGTATTTT. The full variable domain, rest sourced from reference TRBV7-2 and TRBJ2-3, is GAGVSQSPSNKVTEKGKDVELRCDPISGHTALYWYRQSLGQGLEFLIYFQGNSAPDKSGLPSDRFSAERTGGSVSTLTIQRTQQEDSAVYLCASSEGGADVTQYFGPGTRLTVL.

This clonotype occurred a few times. In DNA form, the CDR3 reads TGCGCCAGCGCCGTCCAGGGGAACTGGATTGCAGATACGCAGTATTTT. Residues: CASAVQGNWIADTQYF. This sequence joins TRBV5-1 and TRBJ2-3; D may be TRBD1 (6 bases). Germline V gene data show CDR1 as SGHRS and CDR2 as YFSETQ. The CDR3 runs to 16 residues. The germline V and J ends were trimmed by 7 bases and 4 bases, with 22 bases remaining between them.

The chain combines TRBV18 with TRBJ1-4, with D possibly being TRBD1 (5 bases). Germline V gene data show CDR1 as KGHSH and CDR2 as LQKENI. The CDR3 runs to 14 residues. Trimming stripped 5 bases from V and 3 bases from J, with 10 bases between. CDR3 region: CASSAGTANEKLFF. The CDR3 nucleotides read TGTGCCAGCTCAGCAGGGACGGCTAATGAAAAACTGTTTTTT.

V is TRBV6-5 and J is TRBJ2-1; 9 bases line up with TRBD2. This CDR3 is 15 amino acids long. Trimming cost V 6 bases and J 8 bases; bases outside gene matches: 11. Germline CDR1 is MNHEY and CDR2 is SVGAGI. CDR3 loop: CASRWSGGNVDEQFF. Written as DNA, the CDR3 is TGTGCCAGCAGGTGGAGCGGGGGGAATGTGGATGAGCAGTTCTTC.

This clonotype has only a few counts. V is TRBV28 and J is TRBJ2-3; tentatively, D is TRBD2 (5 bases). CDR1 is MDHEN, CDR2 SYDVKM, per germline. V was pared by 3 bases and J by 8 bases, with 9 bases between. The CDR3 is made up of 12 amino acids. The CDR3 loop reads CASSFPRGTQYF. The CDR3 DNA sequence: TGTGCCAGCAGTTTCCCCCGGGGTACGCAGTATTTT.

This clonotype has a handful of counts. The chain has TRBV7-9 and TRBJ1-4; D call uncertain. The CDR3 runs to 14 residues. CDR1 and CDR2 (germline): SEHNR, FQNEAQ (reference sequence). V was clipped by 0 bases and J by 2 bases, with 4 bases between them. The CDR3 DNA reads TGTGCCAGCAGCTTAGCCAGGACTAATGAAAAACTGTTTTTT. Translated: CASSLARTNEKLFF. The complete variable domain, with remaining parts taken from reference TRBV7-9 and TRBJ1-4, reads DTGVSQNPRHKITKRGQNVTFRCDPISEHNRLYWYRQTLGQGPEFLTYFQNEAQLEKSRLLSDRFSAERPKGSFSTLEIQRTEQGDSAMYLCASSLARTNEKLFFGSGTQLSVL.